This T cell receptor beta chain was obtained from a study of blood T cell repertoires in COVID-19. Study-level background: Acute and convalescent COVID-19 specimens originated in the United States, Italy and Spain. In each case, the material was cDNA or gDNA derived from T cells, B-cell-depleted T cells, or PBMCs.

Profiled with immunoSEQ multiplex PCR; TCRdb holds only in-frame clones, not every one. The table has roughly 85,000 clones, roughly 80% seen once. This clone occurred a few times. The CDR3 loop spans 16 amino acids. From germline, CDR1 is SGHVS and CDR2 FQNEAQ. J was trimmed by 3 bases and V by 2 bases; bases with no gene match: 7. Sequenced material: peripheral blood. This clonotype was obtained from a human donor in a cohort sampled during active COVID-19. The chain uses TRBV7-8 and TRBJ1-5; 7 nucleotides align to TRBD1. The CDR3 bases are TGTGCCAGCAGCTTAAGGGGACAGACGTCCAATCAGCCCCAGCATTTT. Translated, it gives CASSLRGQTSNQPQHF.